This T cell receptor beta chain was profiled in a study of T-cell memory formation after mild COVID-19. In this sample, this clonotype turned up a few times. 5'RACE primed from the constant segment yielded TCR alpha and TCR beta cDNA libraries bearing sample barcodes and UMIs. TCRdb reanalysed the 5' RACE reads using MiXCR and keeps one entry per CDR3 protein. The sample holds more than 400,000 distinct CDR3 sequences; approximately 18% are singletons and the top ten take 12%. Sequenced sample: PBMCs or a T cell subset sorted from them (not recorded which). This receptor was taken from an adult woman who had mild COVID-19 (a few samples of this study predate the infection). Cell type and time point are not known.

In DNA, the CDR3 is TGTGCCAGCAGCCCGAACGGACTGACACTTAATGAGCAGTTCTTC. As protein: CASSPNGLTLNEQFF. This rearrangement joins TRBV5-4 to TRBJ2-1, with D possibly being TRBD2 (5 bases). This CDR3 comprises 15 residues. Trimming pared 4 bases from V and 7 bases from J, leaving 18 bases between. The germline V gene has CDR1 SGHNT and CDR2 YYREEE (reference sequence).